The clone carrying this T cell receptor beta chain was counted a single time. The data derive from a study of shared clonotypes between healthy human individuals. Study summary: Per donor, CD8 memory used one plate, CD8 naive used two, CD4 memory used three and CD4 naive used three.

HIV-negative, healthy adults without recent acute infections or vaccinations were the donors. The CDR3 length is 16 residues. Trimming removed 4 bases from V and 3 bases from J; junction bases left unmatched: 2. Germline V gene sequence: CDR1 MGHDK, CDR2 SYGVNS. The method was immunoSEQ multiplex PCR; TCRdb's version includes in-frame clones alone and lacks a portion of them. The table has 2.5 million or so clones, around nine tenths seen once. This sequence joins TRBV25-1 and TRBJ2-3, with 15 bases identical to TRBD2. The TCR sequence derives from a man aged 18 to 30 in good health. The sequenced material came from naive CD4+ T cells sorted from blood. The subset denotes: CD45RA+ positively selected. CDR3 DNA: TGTGCCAGCAGTGCGGGGACTAGCGGGAGGACAGATACGCAGTATTTT. Translated: CASSAGTSGRTDTQYF.